This entry lists 9 T cell receptor beta chains sequenced from one sample in a study of blood T cell repertoires in COVID-19. Profiled with immunoSEQ multiplex PCR; TCRdb holds only in-frame clones, not every one. The repertoire holds approximately 290,000 clones, with around 85% as singletons. The specimen was peripheral blood. The receptors derive from a human donor with COVID-19, enrolled during active disease. The donor label of this sample is uncertain.

This chain joins TRBV5-6 and TRBJ1-1, with unresolved D. V was cut by 0 bases and J by 1 base, with 10 bases left in between. The CDR3 is 15 residues long. Germline V lookup: CDR1 SGHDT, CDR2 YYEEEE. The DNA for the CDR3 is TGTGCCAGCAGCTTGGATTGGAGCACGAACACTGAAGCTTTCTTT. This encodes CASSLDWSTNTEAFF.

The chain carries TRBV25-1 and TRBJ1-2; unclear D gene. The CDR3 contains 14 residues. V lost 2 bases to trimming and J lost 3 bases, with 10 bases between them. In germline, CDR1 is MGHDK, CDR2 SYGVNS. The DNA of the CDR3 is TGTGCCAGCAGTGAACCCGGGTTGGACTATGGCTACACCTTC. This gives the protein CASSEPGLDYGYTF.

A single count supports this clone. The chain links TRBV5-5 to TRBJ1-4; 8 bases line up with TRBD1. Trimming took 7 bases from V and 7 from J; bases not matched to a gene: 12. The CDR3 contains 15 residues. Germline CDR1 SGHKS, CDR2 YYEKEE (reference sequence). The CDR3 protein is CASGDPGQGAEKLFF. The CDR3 DNA sequence: TGTGCCAGCGGAGACCCCGGACAGGGCGCTGAAAAACTGTTTTTT.

This rearrangement joins TRBV28 to TRBJ1-3; D remains ambiguous. The germline gives CDR1 MDHEN, CDR2 SYDVKM. V was trimmed by 3 bases and J by 3 bases, leaving 9 bases between them. This CDR3 is 14 amino acids long. DNA of the CDR3: TGTGCCAGCAGTTTGACCGGGTATGGAAACACCATATATTTT. Protein: CASSLTGYGNTIYF.

The CDR3 region is CASISKAFAEAFF. In DNA form, the CDR3 reads TGTGCCAGTATTAGCAAAGCGTTTGCTGAAGCTTTCTTT. The chain has TRBV19 and TRBJ1-1; no clear D gene. The V gene lost 7 bases and the J gene lost 6 bases, with 15 bases spanning the gap. The CDR3 is 13 amino acids. Germline V gene lookup returns CDR1 LNHDA and CDR2 SQIVND (reference sequence).

The gene calls are TRBV28 and TRBJ1-4; D gene unclear. Trimming took 2 bases from V and 3 from J, leaving 7 bases between them. Looked up from germline, CDR1 is MDHEN and CDR2 is SYDVKM. CDR3 length equals 14 residues. The CDR3, as DNA: TGTGCCAGCAGTTTAATTACTGCTAATGAAAAACTGTTTTTT. Protein: CASSLITANEKLFF.

The count of this clone is one. J is TRBJ2-7 and V is TRBV28, with 9 bases that match TRBD2. V shed 5 bases, J shed 6 bases, and the junction held 17 bases outside the gene matches. The CDR3 has 17 amino acids. Germline CDR1 and CDR2: MDHEN and SYDVKM. The CDR3 bases are TGTGCCAGCAGTGCTCCGGGACTAGCATCGGGAAAAGGCGAGCAGTACTTC. Translated: CASSAPGLASGKGEQYF.

The J gene is TRBJ2-3, the V gene TRBV28; D unclear. This CDR3 spans 16 amino acids. The V end was cut by 5 bases, the J end by 2 bases, with 17 bases between. Germline loops: CDR1 MDHEN, CDR2 SYDVKM. CDR3 bases: TGTGCCAGCAGTCCACGGTCAGACTCCTACACAGATACGCAGTATTTT. This encodes CASSPRSDSYTDTQYF.

This chain uses TRBV28 with TRBJ1-6; 9 nucleotides align to TRBD1. V was clipped by 5 bases and J by 18 bases; unmatched bases: 11. This CDR3 has 13 residues. Germline V gene data show CDR1 as MDHEN and CDR2 as SYDVKM. CDR3 sequence (DNA): TGTGCCAGCAGTCTACCCCGGGACAGGGCGTGCCACTTT. Protein product: CASSLPRDRACHF.